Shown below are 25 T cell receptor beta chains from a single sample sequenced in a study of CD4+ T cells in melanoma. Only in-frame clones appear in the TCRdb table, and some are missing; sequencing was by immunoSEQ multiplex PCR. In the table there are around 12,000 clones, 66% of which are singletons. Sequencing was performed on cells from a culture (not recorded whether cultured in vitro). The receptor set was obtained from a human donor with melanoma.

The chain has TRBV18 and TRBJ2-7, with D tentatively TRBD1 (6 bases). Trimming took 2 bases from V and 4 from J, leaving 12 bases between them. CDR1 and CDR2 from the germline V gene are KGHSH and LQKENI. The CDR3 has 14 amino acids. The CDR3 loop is CASSPAGTTYEQYF. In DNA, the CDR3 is TGTGCCAGCTCACCAGCCGGGACAACTTACGAGCAGTACTTC. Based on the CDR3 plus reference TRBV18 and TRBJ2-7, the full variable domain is NAGVMQNPRHLVRRRGQEARLRCSPMKGHSHVYWYRQLPEEGLKFMVYLQKENIIDESGMPKERFSAEFPKEGPSILRIQQVVRGDSAAYFCASSPAGTTYEQYFGPGTRLTVT.

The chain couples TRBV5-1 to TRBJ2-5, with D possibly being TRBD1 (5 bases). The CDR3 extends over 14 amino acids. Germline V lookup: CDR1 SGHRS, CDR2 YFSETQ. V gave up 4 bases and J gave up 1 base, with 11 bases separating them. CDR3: CASSLIGVQETQYF. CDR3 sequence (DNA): TGCGCCAGCAGCCTGATAGGGGTCCAAGAGACCCAGTACTTC.

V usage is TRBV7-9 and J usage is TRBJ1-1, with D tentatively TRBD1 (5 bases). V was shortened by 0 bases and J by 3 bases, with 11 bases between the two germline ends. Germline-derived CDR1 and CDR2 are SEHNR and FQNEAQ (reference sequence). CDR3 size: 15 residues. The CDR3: CASSLAGTRHTEAFF. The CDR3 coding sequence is TGTGCCAGCAGCTTAGCGGGGACTCGGCACACTGAAGCTTTCTTT.

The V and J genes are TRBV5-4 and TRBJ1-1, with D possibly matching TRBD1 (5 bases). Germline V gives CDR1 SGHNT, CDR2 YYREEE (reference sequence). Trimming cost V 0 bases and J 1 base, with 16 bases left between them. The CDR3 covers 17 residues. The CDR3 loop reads CASSLVYGGTGNTEAFF. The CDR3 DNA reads TGTGCCAGCAGCTTGGTATACGGCGGGACGGGGAACACTGAAGCTTTCTTT.

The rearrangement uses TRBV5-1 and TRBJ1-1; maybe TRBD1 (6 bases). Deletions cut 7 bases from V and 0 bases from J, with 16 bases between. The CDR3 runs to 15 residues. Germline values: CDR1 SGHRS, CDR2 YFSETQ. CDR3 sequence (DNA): TGCGCCAGCCTGGAAACCGGGGGGCTGAACACTGAAGCTTTCTTT. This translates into CASLETGGLNTEAFF.

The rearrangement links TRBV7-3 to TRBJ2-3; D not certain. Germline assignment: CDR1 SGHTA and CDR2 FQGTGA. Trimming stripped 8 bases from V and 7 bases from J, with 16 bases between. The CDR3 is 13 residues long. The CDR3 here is CASGKSLLNTQYF. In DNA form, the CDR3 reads TGTGCCAGCGGGAAGAGTCTATTGAATACGCAGTATTTT.

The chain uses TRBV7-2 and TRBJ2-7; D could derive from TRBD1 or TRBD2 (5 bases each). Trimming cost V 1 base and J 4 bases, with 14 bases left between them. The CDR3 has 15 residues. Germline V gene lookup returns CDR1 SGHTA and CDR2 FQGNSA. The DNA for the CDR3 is TGTGCCAGCAGCTTAGTCGCCAGCGGACATTACGAGCAGTACTTC. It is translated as CASSLVASGHYEQYF.

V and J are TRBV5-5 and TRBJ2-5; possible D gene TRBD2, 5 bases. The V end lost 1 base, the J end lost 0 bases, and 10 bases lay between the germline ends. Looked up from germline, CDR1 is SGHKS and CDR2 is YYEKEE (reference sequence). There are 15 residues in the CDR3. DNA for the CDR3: TGTGCCAGCAGCTTGAATCCGACTAACCAAGAGACCCAGTACTTC. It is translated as CASSLNPTNQETQYF.

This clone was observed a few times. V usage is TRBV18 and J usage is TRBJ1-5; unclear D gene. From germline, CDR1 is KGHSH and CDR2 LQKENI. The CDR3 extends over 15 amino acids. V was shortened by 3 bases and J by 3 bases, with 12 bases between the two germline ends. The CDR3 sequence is CASSPTTQTNQPQHF. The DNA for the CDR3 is TGTGCCAGCTCACCTACCACACAGACCAATCAGCCCCAGCATTTT. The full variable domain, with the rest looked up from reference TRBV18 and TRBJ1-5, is NAGVMQNPRHLVRRRGQEARLRCSPMKGHSHVYWYRQLPEEGLKFMVYLQKENIIDESGMPKERFSAEFPKEGPSILRIQQVVRGDSAAYFCASSPTTQTNQPQHFGDGTRLSIL.

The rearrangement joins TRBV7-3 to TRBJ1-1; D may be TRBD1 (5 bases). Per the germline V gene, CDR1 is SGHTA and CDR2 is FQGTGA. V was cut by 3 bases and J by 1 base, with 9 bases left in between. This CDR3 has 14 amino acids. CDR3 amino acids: CASSFRDPNTEAFF. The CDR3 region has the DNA TGTGCCAGCAGCTTCCGGGACCCGAACACTGAAGCTTTCTTT.

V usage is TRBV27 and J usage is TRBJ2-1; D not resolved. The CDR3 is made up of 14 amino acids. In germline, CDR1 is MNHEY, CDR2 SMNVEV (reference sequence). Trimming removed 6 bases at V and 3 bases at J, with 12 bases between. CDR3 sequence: CASSLAGYYNEQFF. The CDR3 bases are TGTGCCAGCAGCCTCGCTGGATACTACAATGAGCAGTTCTTC.

Written as DNA, the CDR3 is TGCGCCAGCAGCCCTCAAGGGGGCCCCACCGCAGATACGCAGTATTTT. This codes for CASSPQGGPTADTQYF. The rearrangement links TRBV5-1 to TRBJ2-3, with 7 bases matching TRBD1. The germline V gene has CDR1 SGHRS and CDR2 YFSETQ. The CDR3 runs to 16 residues. The V and J ends lost 4 bases and 4 bases, in that order; junction bases with no gene match: 12.

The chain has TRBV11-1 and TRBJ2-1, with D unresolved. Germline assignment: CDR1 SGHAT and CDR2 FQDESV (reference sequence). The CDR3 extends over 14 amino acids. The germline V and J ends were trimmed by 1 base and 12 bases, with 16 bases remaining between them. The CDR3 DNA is TGTGCCAGCAGCTTAGGGGATTACGCCCCCCGGCAGTTCTTC. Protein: CASSLGDYAPRQFF.

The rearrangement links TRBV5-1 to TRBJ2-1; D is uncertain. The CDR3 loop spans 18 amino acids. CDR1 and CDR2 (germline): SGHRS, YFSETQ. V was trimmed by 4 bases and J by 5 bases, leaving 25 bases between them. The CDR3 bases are TGCGCCAGCAGCCCGTCCGGCCTCCGTCTTAGGGATAACAATGAGCAGTTCTTC. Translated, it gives CASSPSGLRLRDNNEQFF.

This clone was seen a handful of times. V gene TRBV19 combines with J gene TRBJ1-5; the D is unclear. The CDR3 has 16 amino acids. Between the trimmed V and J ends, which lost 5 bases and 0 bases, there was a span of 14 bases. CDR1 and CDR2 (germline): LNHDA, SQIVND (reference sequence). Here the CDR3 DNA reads TGTGCCAGTAGTCCGTTGGACCTCAATAGCAATCAGCCCCAGCATTTT. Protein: CASSPLDLNSNQPQHF.

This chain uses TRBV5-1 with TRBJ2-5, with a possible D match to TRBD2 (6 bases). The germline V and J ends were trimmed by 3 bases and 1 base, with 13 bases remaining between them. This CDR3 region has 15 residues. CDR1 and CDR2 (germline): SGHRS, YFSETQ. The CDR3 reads CASSWGTGGQETQYF. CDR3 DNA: TGCGCCAGCAGCTGGGGGACTGGTGGCCAAGAGACCCAGTACTTC.

DNA for the CDR3: TGTGCCAGCAGCTTAGGTTTGGTCGGCTCACCCCTCCACTTT. This codes for CASSLGLVGSPLHF. The rearrangement links TRBV7-8 to TRBJ1-6; D remains ambiguous. Trimming took 1 base from V and 10 from J, leaving 11 bases between them. The CDR3 is 14 amino acids. The V gene's germline CDR1 is SGHVS and CDR2 FQNEAQ.

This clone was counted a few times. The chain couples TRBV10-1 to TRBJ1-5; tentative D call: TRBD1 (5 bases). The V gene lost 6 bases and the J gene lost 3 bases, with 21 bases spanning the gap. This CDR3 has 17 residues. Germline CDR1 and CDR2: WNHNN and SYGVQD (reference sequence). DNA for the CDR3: TGCGCCAGCAGGGGGTCAGGGTGTTTACCGCACAATCAGCCCCAGCATTTT. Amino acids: CASRGSGCLPHNQPQHF.

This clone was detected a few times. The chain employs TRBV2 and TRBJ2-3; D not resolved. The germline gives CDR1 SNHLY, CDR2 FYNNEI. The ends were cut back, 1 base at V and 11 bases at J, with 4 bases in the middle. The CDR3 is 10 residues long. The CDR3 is CASSEGRQYF. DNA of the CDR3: TGTGCCAGCAGTGAAGGACGGCAGTATTTT.

CDR3 bases: TGTGCCAGCAGCTTAATGGGCACAGATACGCAGTATTTT. Its translation is CASSLMGTDTQYF. The chain is built from TRBV7-2 and TRBJ2-3; D not certain. Germline lookup yields CDR1 SGHTA and CDR2 FQGNSA. Trimming removed 2 bases at V and 1 base at J, with 4 bases between. The CDR3 contains 13 residues.

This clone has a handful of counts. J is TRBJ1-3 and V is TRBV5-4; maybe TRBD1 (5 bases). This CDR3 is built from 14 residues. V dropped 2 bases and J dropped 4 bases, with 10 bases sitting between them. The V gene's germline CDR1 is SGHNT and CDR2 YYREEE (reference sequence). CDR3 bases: TGTGCCAGCAGCTTATCCGGGGCGGGAAACACCATATATTTT. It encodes CASSLSGAGNTIYF.

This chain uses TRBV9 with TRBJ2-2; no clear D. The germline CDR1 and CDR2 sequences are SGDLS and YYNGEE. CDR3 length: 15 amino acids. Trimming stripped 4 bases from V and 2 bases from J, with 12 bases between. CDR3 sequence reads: CASSSRATNTGELFF. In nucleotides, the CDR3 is TGTGCCAGCAGCTCACGGGCCACAAACACCGGGGAGCTGTTTTTT. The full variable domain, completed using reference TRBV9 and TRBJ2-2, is DSGVTQTPKHLITATGQRVTLRCSPRSGDLSVYWYQQSLDQGLQFLIQYYNGEERAKGNILERFSAQQFPDLHSELNLSSLELGDSALYFCASSSRATNTGELFFGEGSRLTVL.

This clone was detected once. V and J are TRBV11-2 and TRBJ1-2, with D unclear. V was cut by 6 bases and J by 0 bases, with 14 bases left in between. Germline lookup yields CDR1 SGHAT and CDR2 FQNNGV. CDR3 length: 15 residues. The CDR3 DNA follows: TGTGCCAGCAGGCAAACGGGAACAACTAACTATGGCTACACCTTC. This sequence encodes CASRQTGTTNYGYTF.

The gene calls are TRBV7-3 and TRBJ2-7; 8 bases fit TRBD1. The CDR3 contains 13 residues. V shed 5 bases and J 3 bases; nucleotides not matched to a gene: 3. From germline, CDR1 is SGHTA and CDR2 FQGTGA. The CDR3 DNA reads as TGTGCCAGCAGCCGGGGACAGGACTACGAGCAGTACTTC. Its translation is CASSRGQDYEQYF.

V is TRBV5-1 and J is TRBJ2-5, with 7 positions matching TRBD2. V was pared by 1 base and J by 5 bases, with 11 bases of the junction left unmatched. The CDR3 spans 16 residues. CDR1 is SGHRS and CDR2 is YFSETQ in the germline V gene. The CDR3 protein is CASSLIPFTSEETQYF. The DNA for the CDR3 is TGCGCCAGCAGCTTGATCCCCTTTACTAGCGAGGAGACCCAGTACTTC.